Shown below are 25 T cell receptor beta chains from a single sample sequenced in a study of PD-L1 blockade in urothelial cancer. Only in-frame clones appear in the TCRdb table, and some are missing; sequencing was by immunoSEQ multiplex PCR. The top ten hold roughly 10% of the sample, which has more than 75,000 clones, more than 85% seen once. The material sequenced was PBMCs, taken around atezolizumab (anti-PD-L1) treatment. All receptors derive from a man aged 55 to 70 with urothelial cancer.

The chain uses TRBV11-3 and TRBJ2-3, with D possibly matching TRBD2 (6 bases). CDR1 is SGHNT and CDR2 is YENEEA in the germline V gene. The CDR3 extends over 16 amino acids. The V end lost 5 bases, the J end lost 2 bases, and 17 bases lay between the germline ends. The CDR3 region is CASSQGDSGYTDTQYF. The CDR3 bases are TGTGCCAGCAGCCAAGGTGATAGCGGATACACAGATACGCAGTATTTT.

The V call is TRBV18, the J call TRBJ1-5; D might be TRBD1 (6 bases). Trimming stripped 2 bases from V and 7 bases from J, with 18 bases between. Germline assignment: CDR1 KGHSH and CDR2 LQKENI. This CDR3 spans 16 amino acids. CDR3 protein: CASSPGPPGDGQPQHF. The CDR3 nucleotides are TGTGCCAGCTCACCAGGTCCCCCAGGGGACGGGCAGCCCCAGCATTTT.

The rearrangement links TRBV6-5 to TRBJ2-3; 8 bases fit TRBD1. The V gene end was trimmed by 0 bases and the J gene end by 10 bases; junction bases not matched to a gene: 9. CDR1 and CDR2 (germline): MNHEY, SVGAGI. The CDR3 sequence is 15 residues long. CDR3 coding DNA: TGTGCCAGCAGTTACTCGAGTGGTTCAGGGGGCTCGCAGTATTTT. Translated: CASSYSSGSGGSQYF.

The V call is TRBV9, the J call TRBJ2-4; 7 bases line up with TRBD1. V dropped 4 bases and J dropped 0; count of bases not matched to a gene: 13. Germline CDR1 is SGDLS and CDR2 is YYNGEE. This CDR3 region has 18 residues. CDR3 protein: CASSSTAAGGLAKNIQYF. The CDR3 region has the DNA TGTGCCAGCAGCTCCACCGCCGCAGGGGGTCTAGCCAAAAACATTCAGTACTTC.

This chain joins TRBV9 and TRBJ2-3, with D tentatively TRBD2 (5 bases). V lost 0 bases, J lost 4 bases, and 15 bases lay in between. The CDR3 consists of 16 residues. The germline V gene has CDR1 SGDLS and CDR2 YYNGEE. CDR3 loop: CASSVGASNLADTQYF. The CDR3 DNA follows: TGTGCCAGCAGCGTAGGTGCTAGCAACTTGGCAGATACGCAGTATTTT.

The chain joins TRBV9 to TRBJ2-1; 9 bases align to TRBD1. CDR3 length: 15 amino acids. Germline CDR1 is SGDLS and CDR2 is YYNGEE. Unmatched junction bases numbered 7, after V lost 5 bases and J lost 4 bases. This CDR3 is CASSKTGGPYNEQFF. DNA of the CDR3: TGTGCCAGCAGTAAGACAGGGGGGCCTTACAATGAGCAGTTCTTC.

The chain recombines TRBV6-5 with TRBJ2-5; 8 nucleotides align to TRBD1. This CDR3 is 13 amino acids long. In germline, CDR1 is MNHEY, CDR2 SVGAGI. V shed 5 bases, J shed 4 bases, and the junction held 3 bases outside the gene matches. As DNA, the CDR3 is TGTGCCAGCAGTGCGACAGGGGTAGAGACCCAGTACTTC. It translates to CASSATGVETQYF.

The chain is built from TRBV5-1 and TRBJ2-7; 7 positions match TRBD1. J gave up 1 base and V 6 bases, and 7 bases lay outside the gene matches. The CDR3 is made up of 14 amino acids. Per germline, CDR1 SGHRS and CDR2 YFSETQ. CDR3 nucleotides: TGCGCCAGCAATCCGACAGGGTCTTCCTACGAGCAGTACTTC. Protein: CASNPTGSSYEQYF.

The chain employs TRBV7-9 and TRBJ1-1; possible D gene TRBD1, 5 bases. CDR1 and CDR2 (germline): SEHNR, FQNEAQ (reference sequence). The V gene lost 7 bases and the J gene lost 1 base, with 10 bases spanning the gap. The CDR3 sequence is 13 residues long. The CDR3 coding sequence is TGTGCCAGCACACAACAGGCGAACACTGAAGCTTTCTTT. Translating it yields CASTQQANTEAFF.

The chain is built from TRBV11-2 and TRBJ2-7; D uncertain. This CDR3 comprises 14 residues. CDR1 is SGHAT, CDR2 FQNNGV, per germline. V lost 1 base and J lost 1, with 8 bases in between. CDR3 coding DNA: TGTGCCAGCAGCTTAGGGCTTCAGTCCTACGAGCAGTACTTC. It yields the protein CASSLGLQSYEQYF.

The rearrangement links TRBV4-2 to TRBJ2-7; TRBD1 is a possible D gene (6 bases). The CDR3 extends over 20 amino acids. V was trimmed by 0 bases and J by 8 bases, leaving 32 bases between them. Germline V gene data show CDR1 as LGHNA and CDR2 as YNFKEQ. The CDR3 coding sequence is TGTGCCAGCAGCCAAGAAACCGGGACACTTGGGACCGATAGAAACTTAAAGCAGTACTTC. Amino acids: CASSQETGTLGTDRNLKQYF.

CDR3 amino acids: CATGGQPNYGYTF. For the CDR3, the DNA is TGTGCCACCGGGGGACAGCCTAACTATGGCTACACCTTC. The rearrangement links TRBV6-1 to TRBJ1-2, with 7 bases matching TRBD1. After removal of 10 bases from V and 0 bases from J, the junction contained 5 bases not matched to a gene. The CDR3 loop spans 13 amino acids. Germline loops: CDR1 MNHNS, CDR2 SASEGT.

This sequence joins TRBV5-4 and TRBJ1-4; TRBD1 is a possible D gene (5 bases). CDR3 length: 15 residues. V gave up 4 bases and J gave up 5 bases, with 15 bases separating them. Germline CDR1 and CDR2: SGHNT and YYREEE (reference sequence). CDR3 sequence: CASSQGPGQNEKLFF. For the CDR3, the DNA is TGTGCCAGCAGCCAAGGGCCAGGGCAGAATGAAAAACTGTTTTTT.

CDR3 amino acids: CASSLGGDKFF. Here the CDR3 DNA reads TGTGCCAGCAGCTTGGGGGGAGACAAGTTCTTC. The chain carries TRBV5-6 and TRBJ2-1, with D perhaps TRBD2 (5 bases). The V end was cut by 0 bases, the J end by 14 bases, with 9 bases between. Germline values: CDR1 SGHDT, CDR2 YYEEEE. This CDR3 has 11 residues.

V is TRBV27 and J is TRBJ1-1, with 7 bases identical to TRBD1. V shed 7 bases, J shed 3 bases, and the junction held 11 bases outside the gene matches. CDR3 length: 15 residues. CDR1 is MNHEY and CDR2 is SMNVEV in the germline V gene (reference sequence). CDR3: CASTVTGLGDTEAFF. CDR3 in DNA: TGTGCCAGCACCGTGACAGGGCTTGGGGACACTGAAGCTTTCTTT.

This chain uses TRBV19 with TRBJ1-5, with 7 bases identical to TRBD1. Germline V gives CDR1 LNHDA, CDR2 SQIVND (reference sequence). The CDR3 has 14 amino acids. V lost 6 bases to trimming and J lost 2 bases; unmatched junction nucleotides: 4. CDR3 nucleotides: TGTGCCAGTAGATCAGGGACAGGCAATCAGCCCCAGCATTTT. Its translation: CASRSGTGNQPQHF.

The chain links TRBV2 to TRBJ1-5; tentatively, D is TRBD1 (5 bases). Between the trimmed V and J ends, which lost 4 bases and 2 bases, there was a span of 12 bases. Germline values: CDR1 SNHLY, CDR2 FYNNEI. This CDR3 has 15 amino acids. CDR3 amino acids: CASSGGLRGNQPQHF. The CDR3 DNA reads TGTGCCAGCAGTGGGGGACTCAGGGGCAATCAGCCCCAGCATTTT.

The chain combines TRBV18 with TRBJ1-2; D call uncertain. The germline V gene has CDR1 KGHSH and CDR2 LQKENI. Trimming stripped 2 bases from V and 1 base from J, with 5 bases between. This CDR3 is built from 13 residues. This chain's CDR3 is CASSPGDNYGYTF. The CDR3 DNA is TGTGCCAGCTCACCAGGAGATAACTATGGCTACACCTTC.

The V and J genes are TRBV4-3 and TRBJ2-4; 8 bases line up with TRBD2. The junction had 10 bases not matched to a gene; V was cut back by 0 bases and J by 3 bases. The length of the CDR3 is 18 residues. Looked up from germline, CDR1 is LGHNA and CDR2 is YSLEER. CDR3: CASSQDHSREVVKNIQYF. The CDR3, as DNA: TGCGCCAGCAGCCAAGATCACTCGCGGGAGGTCGTCAAAAACATTCAGTACTTC.

The chain combines TRBV4-3 with TRBJ2-1; D remains ambiguous. The CDR3 consists of 14 residues. V was cut by 0 bases and J by 7 bases, with 10 bases left in between. CDR1 LGHNA and CDR2 YSLEER come from the germline V gene. CDR3 sequence (DNA): TGCGCCAGCAGCCAAGATGGAGCGACGAATGAGCAGTTCTTC. Its protein is CASSQDGATNEQFF.

The chain uses TRBV5-1 and TRBJ2-3, with D maybe TRBD1 (6 bases). Trimming stripped 4 bases from V and 0 bases from J, with 12 bases between. CDR3 length: 15 amino acids. Germline values: CDR1 SGHRS, CDR2 YFSETQ. CDR3 coding DNA: TGCGCCAGCAGCAAAGGACAGACTAGCACAGATACGCAGTATTTT. It codes for CASSKGQTSTDTQYF.

V and J are TRBV10-3 and TRBJ2-3, with 11 bases lining up with TRBD2. V was pared by 6 bases and J by 6 bases, with 5 bases of the junction left unmatched. The germline V gene encodes CDR1 ENHRY and CDR2 SYGVKD. The CDR3 length is 14 residues. Written as DNA, the CDR3 is TGTGCCATCAGGTCGACTAGCGGGACTGATACGCAGTATTTT. This sequence encodes CAIRSTSGTDTQYF.

In this sample, this clone turned up a few times. The genes are TRBV28 and TRBJ1-5, with a weak D call TRBD1 (5 bases). The V end was cut by 5 bases, the J end by 1 base, with 9 bases between. The germline V gene encodes CDR1 MDHEN and CDR2 SYDVKM. The CDR3 loop spans 14 amino acids. The CDR3 reads CASSQGTSNQPQHF. As DNA, the CDR3 is TGTGCCAGCAGTCAGGGAACGAGCAATCAGCCCCAGCATTTT.

The chain has TRBV7-8 and TRBJ2-7; 8 nucleotides match TRBD2. Germline trimming cut 5 bases from V and 2 bases from J; bases unmatched to any gene: 8. The germline V gene encodes CDR1 SGHVS and CDR2 FQNEAQ. This CDR3 is built from 15 residues. The CDR3 nucleotides read TGTGCCAGCAGCCCCCAAATAGCGGGGACCTACGAGCAGTACTTC. This translates into CASSPQIAGTYEQYF. Full variable domain (outside the CDR3, taken from reference TRBV7-8 and TRBJ2-7): GAGVSQSPRYKVAKRGQDVALRCDPISGHVSLFWYQQALGQGPEFLTYFQNEAQLDKSGLPSDRFFAERPEGSVSTLKIQRTQQEDSAVYLCASSPQIAGTYEQYFGPGTRLTVT.

This sequence joins TRBV11-3 and TRBJ2-3; the match to TRBD2 covers 7 bases. The CDR3 has 14 residues. Germline CDR1 SGHNT, CDR2 YENEEA. The ends lost 3 bases at V and 7 bases at J; junction bases unmatched: 7. DNA for the CDR3: TGTGCCAGCAGCTTCCATGGGGGGGGGAATACGCAGTATTTT. This translates into CASSFHGGGNTQYF.